A selection of T cell receptor beta chains follows, all from one sample in a study of TIL therapy for anti-PD-1-resistant metastatic lung cancer. TCRdb keeps only in-frame clones here, not all; method: immunoSEQ multiplex PCR. The sample includes more than 50,000 clones, 80% to 90% of them seen just once. Material: blood, obtained at baseline. The receptors originated from a person aged 25 to 85 with non-small cell lung cancer. Each CDR3 is given with its conserved first and last residue. D genes are given only for firm matches. Part of the rows lack a size; the others show once, few, many or a class for expanded clones.

j_call	clone_size	d_call	v_call	cdr3_nt	cdr3_aa
TRBJ2-1	NA	NA	TRBV11-2	TGTGCCAGCAGCTTAGGGGAACTAATCAATGAGCAGTTCTTC	CASSLGELINEQFF
TRBJ1-5	few	NA	TRBV2	TGTGCCAGCAGTCATGGGCCAGATAGCAATCAGCCCCAGCATTTT	CASSHGPDSNQPQHF
TRBJ2-3	NA	NA	TRBV28	TGTGCCAGCAGTTTATTGGCTTGGACTATCCGCACAGATACGCAGTATTTT	CASSLLAWTIRTDTQYF
TRBJ2-1	NA	NA	TRBV9	TGTGCCAGCAGCGTAGAGGCGGGGCCCTACAATGAGCAGTTCTTC	CASSVEAGPYNEQFF
TRBJ1-2	NA	TRBD1	TRBV28	TGTGTAACAGCGGATGGGACAGGGGCTCAGGGACCCTATGGCTACACCTTC	CVTADGTGAQGPYGYTF
TRBJ1-5	NA	NA	TRBV5-1	TGCGCCAGCAGCTTGGGAGAAGGCAATCAGCCCCAGCATTTT	CASSLGEGNQPQHF
TRBJ2-7	few	TRBD1	TRBV5-1	TGCGCCAGCAGCCCCCGGGACAGGGGTTTCGACGAGCAGTACTTC	CASSPRDRGFDEQYF
TRBJ2-7	NA	NA	TRBV11-2	TGTGCCAGCAGCTTAGATCTCTCCAGAATCCCCCACGAGCAGTACTTC	CASSLDLSRIPHEQYF
TRBJ2-7	NA	NA	TRBV30	TGTGCCTGGAGTGTAACCGGTCAAACCCAGTACTTC	CAWSVTGQTQYF
TRBJ2-6	NA	NA	TRBV5-1	TGCGCCAGCGGTCCTCCTGGGGCCAACGTCCTGACTTTC	CASGPPGANVLTF
TRBJ2-1	NA	NA	TRBV4-2	TGTGCCAGCAGCCAAGAATGGGCGGGAGAGCAGTTCTTC	CASSQEWAGEQFF
TRBJ1-1	NA	NA	TRBV6-5	TGTGCCAGCATGAAGGACAGAAGGGGCACTGAAGCTTTCTTT	CASMKDRRGTEAFF
TRBJ2-3	NA	TRBD2	TRBV28	TGTGCCAGCAGTCCCGGACTAGCGGGAGATTCAGATACGCAGTATTTT	CASSPGLAGDSDTQYF